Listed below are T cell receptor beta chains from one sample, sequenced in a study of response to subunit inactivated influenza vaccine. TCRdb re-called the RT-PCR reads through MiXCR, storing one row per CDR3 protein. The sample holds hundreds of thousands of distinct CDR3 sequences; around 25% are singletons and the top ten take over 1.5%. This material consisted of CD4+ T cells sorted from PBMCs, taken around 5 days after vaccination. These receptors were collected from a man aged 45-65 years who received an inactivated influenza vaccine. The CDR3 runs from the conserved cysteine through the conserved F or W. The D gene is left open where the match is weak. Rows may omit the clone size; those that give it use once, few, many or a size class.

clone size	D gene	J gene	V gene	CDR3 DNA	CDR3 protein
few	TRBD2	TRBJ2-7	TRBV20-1	TGCAGTGCTAGAGTTCGCGGGAGCTCCTACGAGCAGTACTTC	CSARVRGSSYEQYF
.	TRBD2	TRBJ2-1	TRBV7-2	TGTGCCAGCAGCGCGACGCGGGAGTCCTACAATGAGCAGTTCTTC	CASSATRESYNEQFF
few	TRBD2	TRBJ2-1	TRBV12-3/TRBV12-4	TGTGCCAGCAGGGCCGGAAGCGGGGGGGCCTACAATGAGCAGTTCTTC	CASRAGSGGAYNEQFF
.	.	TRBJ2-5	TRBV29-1	TGCAGCGTTGGACCCGACTCGCAAGAGACCCAGTACTTC	CSVGPDSQETQYF
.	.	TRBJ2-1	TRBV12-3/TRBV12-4	TGTGCCAGCAGTTTAGACAGGGTTCCCTACAATGAGCAGTTCTTC	CASSLDRVPYNEQFF
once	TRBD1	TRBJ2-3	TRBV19	TGTGCCAGTAGTATGGGACAGGGATTCACAGATACGCAGTATTTT	CASSMGQGFTDTQYF
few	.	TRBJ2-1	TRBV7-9	TGTGCCAGCAGCTTTGGGGGTATCCGGGCCAATGAGCAGTTCTTC	CASSFGGIRANEQFF
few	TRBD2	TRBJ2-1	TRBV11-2	TGTGCCAGCAGCTTAGATAGACGGACTAGCGGGAGTTTTGAGCAGTTCTTC	CASSLDRRTSGSFEQFF
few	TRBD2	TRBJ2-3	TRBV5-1	TGCGCCAGCAGCTTGGTAGCGGGAGCCACAGATACGCAGTATTTT	CASSLVAGATDTQYF
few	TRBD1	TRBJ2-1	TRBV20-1	TGCAGTGCTAGAGGGGCGGACAGGGGGCACAATGAGCAGTTCTTT	CSARGADRGHNEQFF
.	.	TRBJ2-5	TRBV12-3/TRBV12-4	TGTGCCAGCAGATCCGGACTGGGAGAATATTTGTCCCAGTACTTC	CASRSGLGEYLSQYF
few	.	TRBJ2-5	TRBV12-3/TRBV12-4	TGTGCCAGCAGTTTAAAGGGCCTGAGTGAGACCCAGTACTTC	CASSLKGLSETQYF
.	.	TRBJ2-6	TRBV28	TGTGCCAGCAGTTCTGTCCTGATTCTCTCTGGGGCCAACGTCCTGACTTTC	CASSSVLILSGANVLTF
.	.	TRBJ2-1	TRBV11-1	TGTGCCACCAGCTTAGTTGGATCGGCCGCTCCGATAAACGTGGAGCAGTTCTTC	CATSLVGSAAPINVEQFF
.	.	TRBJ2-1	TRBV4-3	TGCGCCAGCAGCCAAGGTGTGAGCTCCTACAATGAGCAGTTCTTC	CASSQGVSSYNEQFF
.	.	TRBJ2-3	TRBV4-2	TGTGCCAGCAGCCAGGACGGACAGCGCACAGATACGCAGTATTTT	CASSQDGQRTDTQYF
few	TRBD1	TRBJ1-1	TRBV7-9	TGTGCCAGCAGCCGGGGGGACAGCGGTGCTTTCTTT	CASSRGDSGAFF
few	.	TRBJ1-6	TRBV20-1	.	CSTSVTDGSPLHF
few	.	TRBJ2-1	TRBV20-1	TGCAGTGTTAATGACCAACCTGAGCAGTTCTTC	CSVNDQPEQFF
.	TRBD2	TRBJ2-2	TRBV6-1	TGTGCCAGCAGCCCCCTTCCTGCGGGAGTGAGCGGGGAGCTGTTTTTT	CASSPLPAGVSGELFF
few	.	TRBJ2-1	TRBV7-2	TGTGCCAGCAGCACCACTGGGACGAAATACAATGAGCAGTTCTTC	CASSTTGTKYNEQFF
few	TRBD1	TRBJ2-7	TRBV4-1	TGCGCCAGCAGCCCTCCGGACAGGGGGCGATACGAGCAGTACTTC	CASSPPDRGRYEQYF
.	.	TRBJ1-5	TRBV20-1	TGCAGTGCTAGATCGGGTTACAATCAGCCCCAGCATTTT	CSARSGYNQPQHF
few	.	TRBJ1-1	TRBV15	TGTGCCACCAGCAGAGATCGCAATCCTGAAGCTTTCTTT	CATSRDRNPEAFF
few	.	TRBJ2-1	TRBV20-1	TGCAGTGCTGGAAAACAGGGTTTTCGCAGCAATGAGCAGTTCTTC	CSAGKQGFRSNEQFF
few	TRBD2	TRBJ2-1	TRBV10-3	TGTGCCATCAGTGAGCCGAAGGGACTAGCGGGGGGTCCATCGTACAATGAGCAGTTCTTC	CAISEPKGLAGGPSYNEQFF
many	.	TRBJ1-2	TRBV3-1	TGTGCCAGCAGCCACCTGGATGGCTACACCTTC	CASSHLDGYTF
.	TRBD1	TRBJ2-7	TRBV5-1	TGCGCCAGCAGCTTGGCCGACAGGGGATACGAGCAGTACTTC	CASSLADRGYEQYF
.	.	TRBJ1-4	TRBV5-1	TGCGCCAGCAGCCAGGACACAACTAATGAAAAACTGTTTTTT	CASSQDTTNEKLFF
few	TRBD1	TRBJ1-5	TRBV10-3	TGTGCCATCAGTGGACAGGGACGCGCCCAGCCCCAGCATTTT	CAISGQGRAQPQHF
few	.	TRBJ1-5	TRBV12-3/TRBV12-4	TGTGCCAGCAGTTTATCTTCGGGGAGGAATCAGCCCCAGCATTTT	CASSLSSGRNQPQHF
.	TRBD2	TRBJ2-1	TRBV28	TGTGCCAGCAGATCCCATAGCGGGGGGGCGTACAATGAGCAGTTCTTC	CASRSHSGGAYNEQFF
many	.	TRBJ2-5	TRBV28	TGTGCCAGCAGTCCTAGGAGATGGGCCCAAGAGACCCAGTACTTC	CASSPRRWAQETQYF
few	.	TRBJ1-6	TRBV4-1	TGCGCCAGCAGCCAAGACCCTACCTTGCCCCTCCACTTT	CASSQDPTLPLHF
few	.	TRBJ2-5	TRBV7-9	TGTGCCAGCAGCTTCCCTAGCGCGACCCAGTACTTC	CASSFPSATQYF
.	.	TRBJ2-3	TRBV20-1	TGCAGTGCTAGCAGTGGAAGCGGCTACACAGATACGCAGTATTTT	CSASSGSGYTDTQYF
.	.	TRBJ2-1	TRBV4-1	TGCGCCAGCAGCCCGGTAGGGTTTCTGAAGATGAATGAGCAGTTCTTC	CASSPVGFLKMNEQFF
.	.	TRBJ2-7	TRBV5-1	TGCGCCAGCAGCCGATCCTCATCAGGGGCCTACGAGCAGTACTTC	CASSRSSSGAYEQYF
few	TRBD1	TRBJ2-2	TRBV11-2	TGTGCCAGCAGCCAAGGACAGGGGAACACCGGGGAGCTGTTTTTT	CASSQGQGNTGELFF
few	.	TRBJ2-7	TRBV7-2	TGTGCCAGCAGCTTACCTGGCCAGAACGAGCAGTACTTC	CASSLPGQNEQYF
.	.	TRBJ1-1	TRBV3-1	TGTGCCAGCAGCAACTACCGGAACAGGGCTTCCGAAGCTTTCTTT	CASSNYRNRASEAFF
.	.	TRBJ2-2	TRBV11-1	TGTGCCAGCAGCTTAGAGGGGATACGCACCGGGGAGCTGTTTTTT	CASSLEGIRTGELFF
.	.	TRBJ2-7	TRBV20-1	TGCAGTGCTAGACGGGGTCCCTACGAGCAGTACTTC	CSARRGPYEQYF
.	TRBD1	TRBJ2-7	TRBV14	TGTGCCAGCAGCCCCCGGGGCAGGGGGAAGTCGTACGAGCAGTACTTC	CASSPRGRGKSYEQYF
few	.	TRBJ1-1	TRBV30	TGTGCCTGGAGTGTTGGGCGAAACTCAAGGAACACTGAAGCTTTCTTT	CAWSVGRNSRNTEAFF
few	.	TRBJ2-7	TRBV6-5	TGTGCCAGCAGTTACTCCACCCATGGGGGCTACGAGCAGTACTTC	CASSYSTHGGYEQYF
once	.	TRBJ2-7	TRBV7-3	TGTGCCAGCAGCTTAAAACAGGGCAACGAGCAGTACTTC	CASSLKQGNEQYF
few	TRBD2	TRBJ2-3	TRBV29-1	TGCAGCGTTGAAGTGAAGGGTAGCGGGGTCGTCACAGATACGCAGTATTTT	CSVEVKGSGVVTDTQYF
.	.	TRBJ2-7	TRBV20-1	TGCAGTGCTTCAACGCCCCAGGTTTTCTACGAGCAGTACTTC	CSASTPQVFYEQYF
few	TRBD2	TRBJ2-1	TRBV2	TGTGCCAGCACACTAGCGGGCGAGCAGTTCTTC	CASTLAGEQFF
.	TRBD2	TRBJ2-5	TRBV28	TGTGCCAGCAGTTTACGGAGCGGGAGGGCCGTTGGGGAGACCCAGTACTTC	CASSLRSGRAVGETQYF
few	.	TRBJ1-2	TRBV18	TGTGCCAGCTCACGGCGGGACCCCCCTGGGCACACCTTC	CASSRRDPPGHTF
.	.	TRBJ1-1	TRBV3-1	TGTGCCAGCAGCCAAGGAGAAGGGGTAGGCACTGAAGCTTTCTTT	CASSQGEGVGTEAFF
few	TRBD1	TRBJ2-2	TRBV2	TGTGCCAGCAGGGTCGGGACAGGGCCGGAGGAGCTGTTTTTT	CASRVGTGPEELFF
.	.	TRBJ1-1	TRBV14	TGTGCCAGCAGCAAAATCCCCAGGGTTGGCACTGAAGCTTTCTTT	CASSKIPRVGTEAFF
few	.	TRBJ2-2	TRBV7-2	TGTGCCAGCAGCCCCGGACATTCCACCGGGGAGCTGTTTTTT	CASSPGHSTGELFF
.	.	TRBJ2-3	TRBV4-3	TGCGCCAGCAGCCAACGGTTTGGGGGGGCGCGGACAGATACGCAGTATTTT	CASSQRFGGARTDTQYF